This entry lists 21 T cell receptor beta chains sequenced from one sample in a study of blood T cell repertoires in COVID-19. The method was immunoSEQ multiplex PCR; TCRdb's version includes in-frame clones alone and lacks a portion of them. Here the sample spans 90,000 or so clones, around 90% being singletons. Sequencing input: peripheral blood. The source is a woman in her sixties with COVID-19, enrolled during active disease.

The chain recombines TRBV7-9 with TRBJ1-2; D gene uncertain. In germline, CDR1 is SEHNR, CDR2 FQNEAQ (reference sequence). The CDR3 spans 11 residues. The V end was cut by 1 base, the J end by 7 bases, with 4 bases between. The CDR3, as DNA: TGTGCCAGCAGCTTAGTCGGTGGCTACACCTTC. It is translated as CASSLVGGYTF.

The V gene is TRBV7-9, the J gene TRBJ2-2; 11 bases match TRBD1. Per the germline V gene, CDR1 is SEHNR and CDR2 is FQNEAQ (reference sequence). This CDR3 region has 18 residues. Trimming removed 5 bases from V and 5 bases from J; junction bases left unmatched: 13. The CDR3 bases are TGTGCCAGCAGCACACCGGGACAGGGGGTCTGGAAGACCGGGGAGCTGTTTTTT. This encodes CASSTPGQGVWKTGELFF. The full variable domain, with the rest looked up from reference TRBV7-9 and TRBJ2-2, is DTGVSQNPRHKITKRGQNVTFRCDPISEHNRLYWYRQTLGQGPEFLTYFQNEAQLEKSRLLSDRFSAERPKGSFSTLEIQRTEQGDSAMYLCASSTPGQGVWKTGELFFGEGSRLTVL.

This sequence joins TRBV3-1 (or the pseudogene TRBV3-2) and TRBJ2-7; TRBD1 might be the D (5 bases). The CDR3 is 13 residues long. With 0 bases removed from V and 6 bases from J, the gap between germline ends came to 9 bases. Germline CDR1 reads LGHDT; CDR2 reads YNNKEL (reference sequence). The CDR3 spells CASSQDIRVEQYF. The DNA of the CDR3 is TGTGCCAGCAGCCAAGATATCAGGGTCGAGCAGTACTTC.

Here the CDR3 reads CASSQVIGGWYEQYF. The CDR3 DNA is TGCGCCAGCAGCCAAGTGATCGGGGGGTGGTACGAGCAGTACTTC. The V call is TRBV4-3, the J call TRBJ2-7; 7 positions match TRBD2. Germline V CDR1 and CDR2: LGHNA, YSLEER. The CDR3 totals 15 residues. V trimming: 1 base; J trimming: 4 bases; junction bases outside the gene matches: 7.

The chain employs TRBV5-1 and TRBJ2-3; 12 bases line up with TRBD1. Losses at the gene ends were 4 bases for V and 2 bases for J; bases not matched to a gene: 2. Germline V gene sequence: CDR1 SGHRS, CDR2 YFSETQ. The CDR3 consists of 15 residues. CDR3 protein: CASSGTGGLTDTQYF. In DNA form, the CDR3 reads TGCGCCAGCAGCGGGACAGGGGGCCTCACAGATACGCAGTATTTT.

This clone was counted once. This chain links TRBV5-1 with TRBJ1-2, with TRBD1 matching over 7 bases. CDR3 length: 14 residues. CDR1 is SGHRS and CDR2 is YFSETQ in the germline V gene. V was clipped by 6 bases and J by 0 bases; unmatched bases: 5. As DNA, the CDR3 is TGCGCCAGCACCCGGGACAGTCCTAACTATGGCTACACCTTC. Translated, it gives CASTRDSPNYGYTF.

The chain employs TRBV30 and TRBJ1-3; TRBD1 agrees at 7 bases. V lost 4 bases to trimming and J lost 1 base; unmatched junction nucleotides: 1. CDR1 is GTSNPN and CDR2 is SVGIG in the germline V gene (reference sequence). The CDR3 spans 13 residues. The DNA for the CDR3 is TGTGCCTGGACAGGGGGGTCTGGAAACACCATATATTTT. It encodes CAWTGGSGNTIYF.

This clone has a single count. The V call is TRBV6-1, the J call TRBJ2-7; TRBD2 is a possible D gene (6 bases). This CDR3 contains 15 residues. Germline CDR1 reads MNHNS; CDR2 reads SASEGT. Trimming pared 3 bases from V and 2 bases from J, leaving 14 bases between. The CDR3 spells CASSEPGLRTYEQYF. The CDR3 coding sequence is TGTGCCAGCAGTGAGCCGGGACTTAGGACCTACGAGCAGTACTTC.

The chain is built from TRBV7-2 and TRBJ1-4; 9 bases match TRBD1. The CDR3 is made up of 14 amino acids. Germline CDR1 is SGHTA and CDR2 is FQGNSA. Trimming cost V 5 bases and J 8 bases; bases outside gene matches: 6. CDR3 amino acids: CASSQQGAEEKLFF. For the CDR3, the DNA is TGTGCCAGCAGCCAACAGGGGGCGGAGGAAAAACTGTTTTTT.

The chain couples TRBV9 to TRBJ2-7; TRBD2 matches 8 bases. V shed 4 bases, J shed 3 bases, and the junction held 9 bases outside the gene matches. CDR1 SGDLS and CDR2 YYNGEE come from the germline V gene. There are 15 residues in the CDR3. CDR3 protein: CASSPAPGGIYEQYF. The CDR3, as DNA: TGTGCCAGCAGCCCCGCTCCGGGGGGGATCTACGAGCAGTACTTC.

V usage is TRBV11-3 and J usage is TRBJ2-7, with 8 bases identical to TRBD1. Trimming took 5 bases from V and 3 from J; bases not matched to a gene: 6. CDR1 and CDR2 from the germline V gene are SGHNT and YENEEA. The CDR3 runs 14 residues. CDR3 residues: CASSLGQGGYEQYF. The CDR3 coding sequence is TGTGCCAGCAGCCTTGGACAGGGCGGCTACGAGCAGTACTTC.

V is TRBV7-2 and J is TRBJ2-7, with a weak D call TRBD1 (6 bases). V shed 5 bases and J shed 4 bases, with 18 bases lying between them. The CDR3 contains 15 residues. The germline V gene has CDR1 SGHTA and CDR2 FQGNSA. For the CDR3, the DNA is TGTGCCAGCAGCGCCGGACAGAAGGGTGGTTACGAGCAGTACTTC. The encoded protein is CASSAGQKGGYEQYF.

V usage is TRBV4-2 and J usage is TRBJ1-2; D is unclear. The CDR3 runs 16 residues. Trimming took 2 bases from V and 8 from J, leaving 21 bases between them. Per germline, CDR1 LGHNA and CDR2 YNFKEQ. The CDR3 coding sequence is TGTGCCAGCAGCCAAACGGAGGACGGCGGCGGGGAAGGCTACACCTTC. Translating gives CASSQTEDGGGEGYTF.

This clone was picked up a small number of times. The V and J genes are TRBV6-6 and TRBJ1-3, with 11 bases identical to TRBD1. V was clipped by 10 bases and J by 0 bases; unmatched bases: 8. There are 16 residues in the CDR3. In germline, CDR1 is MNHNY, CDR2 SVGAGI (reference sequence). CDR3 DNA: TGTGCCACCCGGACAGGGGGCTCCATCTCTGGAAACACCATATATTTT. Protein sequence: CATRTGGSISGNTIYF.

This rearrangement joins TRBV7-2 to TRBJ2-7; D is unclear. The germline CDR1 and CDR2 sequences are SGHTA and FQGNSA. V shed 4 bases and J shed 2 bases, with 12 bases lying between them. This CDR3 comprises 14 residues. In DNA, the CDR3 is TGTGCCAGCAGCTCTACCGGGTCCACCTACGAGCAGTACTTC. Translation: CASSSTGSTYEQYF.

This chain joins TRBV2 and TRBJ1-1; 7 bases match TRBD1. Germline V gene data show CDR1 as SNHLY and CDR2 as FYNNEI. The junction had 6 bases not matched to a gene; V was cut back by 7 bases and J by 1 base. The CDR3 is made up of 14 amino acids. CDR3 loop: CASILGTANTEAFF. The CDR3 DNA follows: TGTGCCAGCATCCTTGGGACAGCGAACACTGAAGCTTTCTTT. The variable domain in full, with the rest retrieved from reference TRBV2 and TRBJ1-1, is EPEVTQTPSHQVTQMGQEVILRCVPISNHLYFYWYRQILGQKVEFLVSFYNNEISEKSEIFDDQFSVERPDGSNFTLKIRSTKLEDSAMYFCASILGTANTEAFFGQGTRLTVV.

CDR3 protein: CASSFGRRRQGAMVEQFF. In DNA, the CDR3 is TGTGCCAGCAGCTTCGGAAGGCGCCGACAGGGGGCCATGGTTGAGCAGTTCTTC. V gene TRBV7-9 combines with J gene TRBJ2-1; 10 bases fit TRBD1. J lost 9 bases, V lost 3 bases, and 17 bases had no gene match. The CDR3 consists of 18 residues. Germline CDR1 is SEHNR and CDR2 is FQNEAQ (reference sequence).

The rearrangement uses TRBV6-5 and TRBJ1-1; 8 positions agree with TRBD1. The CDR3 runs 16 residues. Trimming at V came to 2 bases and at J to 11 bases, leaving 16 bases not matched to a gene. Germline loops: CDR1 MNHEY, CDR2 SVGAGI. The CDR3 coding sequence is TGTGCCAGCAGTTACGGCCGCGCGGGACAGGAGCGGATGGCTTTCTTT. Its translation: CASSYGRAGQERMAFF.

This clone was seen more than once but under ten times. This chain connects TRBV9 to TRBJ1-6, with D possibly matching TRBD1 (6 bases). Germline V lookup: CDR1 SGDLS, CDR2 YYNGEE. This CDR3 has 18 amino acids. The ends were cut back, 8 bases at V and 0 bases at J, with 21 bases in the middle. This CDR3 is CASTKGGNPSSYNSPLHF. The CDR3 nucleotides read TGTGCCAGTACCAAGGGGGGGAACCCAAGCTCCTATAATTCACCCCTCCACTTT.

The V call is TRBV2, the J call TRBJ2-5; tentative D call: TRBD2 (6 bases). CDR3 length: 13 amino acids. Trimming took off 5 bases at V and 1 base at J, with 8 bases between the two ends. Germline CDR1 is SNHLY and CDR2 is FYNNEI. The CDR3 is CASSNSGQETQYF. In nucleotides, the CDR3 is TGTGCCAGCAGTAATAGCGGCCAAGAGACCCAGTACTTC. Combining the CDR3 with reference TRBV2 and TRBJ2-5 gives the whole variable domain EPEVTQTPSHQVTQMGQEVILRCVPISNHLYFYWYRQILGQKVEFLVSFYNNEISEKSEIFDDQFSVERPDGSNFTLKIRSTKLEDSAMYFCASSNSGQETQYFGPGTRLLVL.

This clone was recorded only once. The chain uses TRBV7-2 and TRBJ1-5; D is undetermined. Germline CDR1 reads SGHTA; CDR2 reads FQGNSA. This CDR3 is built from 12 residues. Trimming removed 6 bases at V and 0 bases at J, with 3 bases between. CDR3 residues: CASRASNQPQHF. The CDR3 DNA follows: TGTGCCAGCAGGGCTAGCAATCAGCCCCAGCATTTT.